This record covers a single T cell receptor beta chain. No antigen is known for it. The germline V gene has CDR1 MDHEN and CDR2 SYDVKM. The germline V and J ends were trimmed by 6 bases and 6 bases, with 18 bases remaining between them. The CDR3 is 14 amino acids. The sample comes from a study of T cell responses to AZD1222 COVID-19 vaccine. Study-wide findings and caveats: Baseline testing showed seropositivity in only a handful of AZD1222 recipients.

Profiling relied on immunoSEQ multiplex PCR, and the TCRdb table lists in-frame clones only, not all of them. The data hold about 100,000 clones, with around 87% observed a single time. Source: peripheral blood, taken on day 0 of MenACWY control vaccination. This TCR was sampled from an adult in good health. This rearrangement joins TRBV28 to TRBJ2-7; D is tentatively TRBD1 or TRBD2 (5 bases each). CDR3 DNA: TGTGCCAGCAGCTGGGGACGCCCCAACGGCGAGCAGTACTTC. Translating gives CASSWGRPNGEQYF.